This TCR beta chain was recorded in a study of cytomegalovirus exposure and HLA in healthy donors. Study findings and constraints: In a later analysis, 17,000 or so TCR beta sequences were associated with HLA alleles at 0.05 false discovery rate. Most TCR sequences showed up rarely, but some public TCRs showed up in many donors.

V was clipped by 7 bases and J by 7 bases; unmatched bases: 12. This CDR3 has 15 amino acids. Healthy bone marrow donors made up the cohort. Regarding this clone: The antigen is not known.

13 Jbeta primers and 60 Vbeta primers were used for the PCR. Data came from immunoSEQ multiplex PCR; TCRdb stores just in-frame clones and leaves some out. The sample holds some 150,000 clones, 55% to 80% seen once. The sequenced material came from PBMCs. V usage is TRBV23-1 and J usage is TRBJ2-1; 8 bases agree with TRBD2. TRBV23-1 falls under the ORF class, with uncertain function. The TCR comes from a woman aged 55-69 years in good health and CMV-seropositive. CDR3 loop: CASIPRGGRWNEQFF. The CDR3 DNA follows: TGCGCCAGCATCCCTCGGGGGGGGAGGTGGAATGAGCAGTTCTTC.